The 19 T cell receptor beta chains below come from one sample, sequenced in a study of T cells in Graves' hyperthyroidism and ophthalmopathy. RNA transcripts served as the template for amplifying TCR beta CDR3 regions. The TCR CDR3 first-round RT-PCR relied on the HTBI primer set. TCRdb re-called the multiplex PCR reads with MiXCR, one entry per CDR3 protein. This repertoire shows some 490,000 distinct CDR3 sequences, roughly a sixth found once; its top ten account for around 32%. The material sequenced was blood. The receptor set was obtained from a woman under 40 with Graves' ophthalmopathy.

V is TRBV19 and J is TRBJ2-3; weak D call: TRBD2 (5 bases). Germline V CDR1 and CDR2: LNHDA, SQIVND (reference sequence). The V end lost 6 bases, the J end lost 4 bases, and 17 bases lay between the germline ends. The CDR3 length is 15 residues. The CDR3 DNA reads as TGTGCCAGTAGGGGCGCGGGTCTCACCCCAGATACGCAGTATTTT. Its protein is CASRGAGLTPDTQYF.

This clonotype was observed a handful of times. J is TRBJ1-1 and V is TRBV19; 8 bases match TRBD1. With V trimmed by 6 bases and J by 5 bases, 8 bases remained unmatched. The length of the CDR3 is 14 residues. The germline V gene has CDR1 LNHDA and CDR2 SQIVND (reference sequence). CDR3 DNA: TGTGCCAGTAGCACAACAGGGGGGAGGACTGAAGCTTTCTTT. This codes for CASSTTGGRTEAFF.

Ten or more counts support this clonotype. V usage is TRBV11-3 and J usage is TRBJ2-1, with D perhaps matching TRBD2 (5 bases). Germline lookup yields CDR1 SGHNT and CDR2 YENEEA. Trimming pared 0 bases from V and 4 bases from J, leaving 7 bases between. CDR3 length: 14 residues. The CDR3, as DNA: TGTGCCAGCAGCTTAGATCGGGGTTACAATGAGCAGTTCTTC. Protein product: CASSLDRGYNEQFF. The whole variable domain, filled in from reference TRBV11-3 and TRBJ2-1, reads EAGVVQSPRYKIIEKKQPVAFWCNPISGHNTLYWYLQNLGQGPELLIRYENEEAVDDSQLPKDRFSAERLKGVDSTLKIQPAELGDSAVYLCASSLDRGYNEQFFGPGTRLTVL.

The chain carries TRBV6-6 and TRBJ2-1; maybe TRBD1 (6 bases). Trimming shortened V by 0 bases and J by 0 bases, and 12 bases separated the two germline ends. The CDR3 extends over 17 amino acids. The germline gives CDR1 MNHNY, CDR2 SVGAGI (reference sequence). The CDR3, as DNA: TGTGCCAGCAGTTACTCTCTCAGGGGCAGCTCCTACAATGAGCAGTTCTTC. This translates into CASSYSLRGSSYNEQFF.

This clonotype was detected ten times or more. The V and J genes are TRBV2 and TRBJ1-6; maybe TRBD1 (5 bases). The CDR3 loop spans 13 amino acids. Germline V lookup: CDR1 SNHLY, CDR2 FYNNEI. The ends were cut back, 4 bases at V and 8 bases at J, with 9 bases in the middle. The chain's CDR3 is CASSAGRDSPLHF. CDR3 nucleotide sequence: TGTGCCAGCAGTGCAGGCAGGGATTCACCCCTCCACTTT.

The table lists this clonotype with a few counts. The V and J genes are TRBV4-3 and TRBJ2-7, with 8 bases identical to TRBD2. Germline CDR1 and CDR2: LGHNA and YSLEER. The CDR3 is 14 amino acids. After removal of 4 bases from V and 3 bases from J, the junction contained 5 bases not matched to a gene. Here the CDR3 reads CASSRKLADYEQYF. The CDR3 bases are TGCGCCAGCAGCCGCAAACTAGCGGACTACGAGCAGTACTTC.

This clonotype was observed many times. The genes are TRBV7-9 and TRBJ2-3; D is uncertain. The germline V and J ends were trimmed by 0 bases and 0 bases, with 4 bases remaining between them. This CDR3 spans 14 amino acids. CDR1 and CDR2 from the germline V gene are SEHNR and FQNEAQ (reference sequence). For the CDR3, the DNA is TGTGCCAGCAGCTTAGCGGCCAGCACAGATACGCAGTATTTT. This codes for CASSLAASTDTQYF.

V usage is TRBV3-1 and J usage is TRBJ2-5, with 9 bases lining up with TRBD2. The CDR3 has 15 residues. Losses at the gene ends were 4 bases for V and 2 bases for J; bases not matched to a gene: 5. Germline CDR1 LGHDT, CDR2 YNNKEL (reference sequence). The CDR3 loop reads CASSPNLAGQETQYF. For the CDR3, the DNA is TGTGCCAGCAGCCCTAACCTAGCGGGGCAAGAGACCCAGTACTTC.

The rearrangement uses TRBV6-2 or TRBV6-3 and TRBJ2-4; TRBD2 matches 10 bases. The CDR3 has 11 amino acids. The trim removed 10 bases at V and 8 bases at J, leaving 2 bases unmatched. Germline V gene sequence: CDR1 MNHEY, CDR2 SVGEGT. The chain's CDR3 is CATLAGDIQYF. For the CDR3, the DNA is TGTGCCACCCTAGCGGGAGACATTCAGTACTTC.

This clonotype occurred a few times. The gene calls are TRBV6-2 or TRBV6-3 and TRBJ2-2; the match to TRBD1 covers 9 bases. From germline, CDR1 is MNHEY and CDR2 SVGEGT. The CDR3 consists of 13 residues. J gave up 3 bases and V 11 bases, and 4 bases lay outside the gene matches. The CDR3 coding sequence is TGTGCCTCCCGGACAGGGGACACCGGGGAGCTGTTTTTT. It yields the protein CASRTGDTGELFF.

CDR3 amino acids: CASSLLSHRDNQPQHF. The CDR3 DNA reads TGTGCCAGCAGTTTGCTATCCCACAGGGACAATCAGCCCCAGCATTTT. The chain recombines TRBV28 with TRBJ1-5; perhaps TRBD1 as D (6 bases). V was cut by 3 bases and J by 3 bases, with 15 bases left in between. CDR3 size: 16 residues. CDR1 and CDR2 (germline): MDHEN, SYDVKM.

This clonotype has more than one count but fewer than ten. No conserved phenylalanine or tryptophan is present at the end of the CDR3, so a read error is the likely explanation. The chain combines TRBV28 with TRBJ1-3; maybe TRBD1 (5 bases). Germline V gene data show CDR1 as MDHEN and CDR2 as SYDVKM. There are 18 residues in the CDR3. Deletions cut 3 bases from V and 0 bases from J, with 18 bases between. The CDR3 here is CASSFPRTFLFSGNTIYS. The CDR3, as DNA: TGTGCCAGCAGTTTTCCGAGGACATTCCTCTTCTCTGGAAACACCATATATTCT.

The V call is TRBV19, the J call TRBJ1-5; TRBD1 might be the D (6 bases). The CDR3 runs to 16 residues. Looked up from germline, CDR1 is LNHDA and CDR2 is SQIVND (reference sequence). V was clipped by 3 bases and J by 3 bases, with 15 bases between them. In DNA form, the CDR3 reads TGTGCCAGTAGTATGGGGGCAGGGTATAACAATCAGCCCCAGCATTTT. As protein: CASSMGAGYNNQPQHF.

Ten or more counts support this clonotype. The V and J genes are TRBV2 and TRBJ1-1; 12 bases align to TRBD1. Trimming took 4 bases from V and 5 from J; bases not matched to a gene: 5. The germline CDR1 and CDR2 sequences are SNHLY and FYNNEI. CDR3 size: 15 residues. In DNA, the CDR3 is TGTGCCAGCAGTGGGAGGGACAGGGGGCGTACTGAAGCTTTCTTT. Amino acids: CASSGRDRGRTEAFF. The complete variable domain, with remaining parts taken from reference TRBV2 and TRBJ1-1, reads EPEVTQTPSHQVTQMGQEVILRCVPISNHLYFYWYRQILGQKVEFLVSFYNNEISEKSEIFDDQFSVERPDGSNFTLKIRSTKLEDSAMYFCASSGRDRGRTEAFFGQGTRLTVV.

Ten or more counts support this clonotype. The V gene is TRBV6-1, the J gene TRBJ2-5, with D tentatively TRBD2 (7 bases). The CDR3 sequence is 15 residues long. The germline V gene has CDR1 MNHNS and CDR2 SASEGT. The V end lost 6 bases, the J end lost 4 bases, and 18 bases lay between the germline ends. This chain's CDR3 is CASSRGAGRGETQYF. In DNA form, the CDR3 reads TGTGCCAGCAGCCGGGGGGCGGGACGTGGAGAGACCCAGTACTTC.

This clonotype occurred a few times. This chain connects TRBV4-1 to TRBJ2-7, with D maybe TRBD2 (6 bases). The CDR3 extends over 13 amino acids. Germline lookup yields CDR1 MGHRA and CDR2 YSYEKL. V dropped 1 base and J dropped 5 bases, with 9 bases sitting between them. CDR3 sequence (DNA): TGCGCCAGCAGCCAAGCGGAGGGGAACGAGCAGTACTTC. Encoded protein: CASSQAEGNEQYF.

This clonotype has at least ten counts. The gene calls are TRBV20-1 and TRBJ1-2, with TRBD1 as a possible D gene (5 bases). The CDR3 totals 13 residues. CDR1 is DFQATT and CDR2 is SNEGSKA in the germline V gene (reference sequence). CDR3: CTRRPGPGGGYTF. The CDR3 nucleotides are TGCACGAGACGACCGGGACCGGGAGGGGGCTACACCTTC.

This clonotype was counted a few times. The CDR3 DNA follows: TGCGCCAGCAGCCAAGAGGCGGGACAGGGGAGGATGGGGGAGCAGTTCTTC. As protein: CASSQEAGQGRMGEQFF. The chain recombines TRBV4-3 with TRBJ2-1, with TRBD1 matching over 10 bases. V shed 0 bases, J shed 10 bases, and the junction held 12 bases outside the gene matches. The CDR3 has 17 residues. In germline, CDR1 is LGHNA, CDR2 YSLEER.

This clonotype has ten or more counts. The V call is TRBV7-8, the J call TRBJ1-3; unclear D gene. V was trimmed by 1 base and J by 3 bases, leaving 10 bases between them. The germline gives CDR1 SGHVS, CDR2 FQNEAQ. The CDR3 extends over 15 amino acids. In DNA form, the CDR3 reads TGTGCCAGCAGCTTAGAACGAGGGATTGGAAACACCATATATTTT. It encodes CASSLERGIGNTIYF.